This T cell receptor beta chain derives from a study of regulatory T cells in long-lasting Graves disease. Indicated time point: newly diagnosed GD, antithyroid drugs for less than 3 months. RNA extracted from PBMCs served as the sequencing template. Under American Thyroid Association guidelines, Graves' disease was diagnosed. This clonotype was seen a handful of times. A read error likely explains this, since a far larger clone differs by one base. Germline V gene data show CDR1 as SGHAT and CDR2 as FQNNGV. CDR3 length: 13 residues. Investigators prepared the TCR beta libraries by applying iRepertoire HTBI primers and Arm-PCR of CDR3 regions. MiXCR, run by TCRdb on the multiplex PCR reads, gives a single entry per CDR3 protein. The sample lists roughly 400,000 distinct CDR3 sequences; approximately 16% were seen once. These data were also filed under a second study, of T cells in Graves' hyperthyroidism and ophthalmopathy. That study adds: Researchers barred patients who had uncontrolled infection, other autoimmune disease, pregnancy or lactation.

The rearrangement joins TRBV11-2 to TRBJ2-5; D gene ambiguous. The J call is uncertain, as TRBJ2-1 better fits the DNA end. The origin of this receptor is a middle-aged woman with Graves disease. The sequences come from peripheral blood mononuclear cells (PBMCs), collected at new diagnosis, from a patient treated with antithyroid drugs. The CDR3, as DNA: TGTGCCAGCAGCGTAGGACGGTCCAATGAGCAGTTCTTC. Translating gives CASSVGRSNEQFF.